What follows are 26 T cell receptor beta chains derived from one specimen sequenced in a study of T cell clonality in common variable immunodeficiency. Assay: immunoSEQ multiplex PCR; the TCRdb copy retains only in-frame clones and omits some. This repertoire holds 40,000 to 50,000 clones, and none appear only once. The specimen was peripheral blood mononuclear cells. The receptor source for this set is a person aged 18 to 69 in good health.

This clone has ten or more counts. The CDR3 is cut off 3 residues early in the read; its end comes from the germline J gene. This rearrangement joins TRBV6-1 to TRBJ2-2; D is perhaps TRBD1 or TRBD2 (5 bases each). The CDR3 runs 16 residues. Trimming removed 4 bases at V and 2 bases at J, with 14 bases between. The V gene's germline CDR1 is MNHNS and CDR2 SASEGT. The CDR3 loop is CASSGGAELNTGELFF. The sequenced CDR3 bases are TGTGCCAGCAGTGGAGGGGCAGAGCTAAACACCGGGGAG.

This clone was recorded at least ten times. The part of the CDR3 DNA that was read is TGTGCCTGGAAGGTTTCATGGTTCTCTGGAAACACC. Translating gives CAWKVSWFSGNT. The full CDR3 sequence reads CAWKVSWFSGNTIYF. The chain has TRBV30 and TRBJ1-3; D unresolved. The read ends 3 residues early relative to the CDR3; the germline J gene fills the gap. Trimming shortened V by 4 bases and J by 0 bases, and 13 bases separated the two germline ends. Per the germline V gene, CDR1 is GTSNPN and CDR2 is SVGIG (reference sequence). This CDR3 is 15 amino acids long.

A few counts support this clone. Coverage ceases 3 residues before the CDR3 finishes, and the germline J gene fills in the end. This rearrangement joins TRBV18 to TRBJ2-3, with TRBD1 matching over 8 bases. This CDR3 has 15 amino acids. The germline CDR1 and CDR2 sequences are KGHSH and LQKENI. The CDR3 spells CASSPHRGSNQPQYF. The CDR3 DNA, read in part, is TGTGCCAGCTCACCCCACAGGGGGAGCAATCAGCCG.

The chain's CDR3 is CASSSGVNSGANVLTF. Partial CDR3 DNA: TGTGCCAGCTCATCAGGGGTGAACTCTGGGGCCAACGTC. The gene calls are TRBV18 and TRBJ2-6, with D perhaps TRBD1 (6 bases). The CDR3 extends 3 residues past the end of the read, so its final part is completed from the germline J gene. Germline CDR1 reads KGHSH; CDR2 reads LQKENI. V was clipped by 5 bases and J by 0 bases, with 11 bases between them. The CDR3 runs to 16 residues.

This clone was recorded at least ten times. The read halts 3 residues ahead of the CDR3 end, with the missing end drawn from the germline J gene. The V gene is TRBV6-2 or TRBV6-3, the J gene TRBJ1-2, with D unclear. This CDR3 is built from 16 residues. Per germline, CDR1 MNHEY and CDR2 SVGEGT. CDR3 DNA, as far as it was read: TGTGCCAGCAGTTACTCAGGGTTTCTGGGTCAACCGGGC. Amino acid sequence: CASSYSGFLGQPG. The entire CDR3 is CASSYSGFLGQPGYTF.

This clone has at least ten counts. Read coverage stops 3 residues before the CDR3 terminus; the germline J gene supplies the remainder. This chain uses TRBV30 with TRBJ1-1; D might be TRBD1 (5 bases). Germline lookup yields CDR1 GTSNPN and CDR2 SVGIG (reference sequence). V gave up 4 bases and J gave up 0 bases, with 15 bases separating them. The CDR3 loop spans 15 amino acids. The sequenced CDR3 bases are TGTGCCTGGACTGGGGGGGTTGGTATGAACACTGAA. Amino acid sequence: CAWTGGVGMNTE. The full CDR3 sequence reads CAWTGGVGMNTEAFF.

This clone was recorded many times. The sequenced fragment ends 3 residues before the CDR3 boundary, so the rest is inferred from the germline J gene. The chain uses TRBV13 and TRBJ2-3; TRBD2 aligns across 7 bases. The CDR3 is made up of 17 amino acids. CDR1 PRHDT and CDR2 FYEKMQ come from the germline V gene (reference sequence). The trim removed 5 bases at V and 7 bases at J, leaving 18 bases unmatched. Incomplete CDR3 DNA: TGTGCCAGCAGCCCGCTTTTGGGGGGGGTTTCCTATAATACG. This sequence encodes CASSPLLGGVSYNT. In full, the CDR3 reads CASSPLLGGVSYNTQYF.

The sample holds many counts of this clone. The observed sequence ends 3 residues before the CDR3 terminus, with the missing tail filled in from the germline J gene. The rearrangement links TRBV2 to TRBJ2-1, with 11 bases matching TRBD2. This CDR3 is 16 amino acids long. Unmatched junction bases numbered 12, after V lost 8 bases and J lost 6 bases. Germline-derived CDR1 and CDR2 are SNHLY and FYNNEI. The CDR3 protein is CASCSQLAGVGNEQFF. The CDR3 bases that were read are TGTGCCAGCTGTAGCCAACTAGCGGGGGTAGGCAATGAG.

This clone was recorded many times. The read stops 3 residues short of the end of the CDR3; the missing end is completed from the germline J gene. The chain links TRBV5-4 to TRBJ2-1; 8 bases are shared with TRBD1. J gave up 6 bases and V 4 bases, and 6 bases lay outside the gene matches. The CDR3 consists of 14 residues. Germline V CDR1 and CDR2: SGHNT, YYREEE (reference sequence). CDR3 DNA (partial): TGTGCCAGCAGCGGGGACAGGTTCTTCAATGAG. Translating it yields CASSGDRFFNE. The entire CDR3 protein reads CASSGDRFFNEQFF. The complete variable domain, with remaining parts taken from reference TRBV5-4 and TRBJ2-1, reads ETGVTQSPTHLIKTRGQQVTLRCSSQSGHNTVSWYQQALGQGPQFIFQYYREEENGRGNFPPRFSGLQFPNYSSELNVNALELDDSALYLCASSGDRFFNEQFFGPGTRLTVL.

Notes on this clone: The DNA ends 3 residues before the CDR3 does, and the rest of the CDR3 is filled in from the germline J gene. The rearrangement joins TRBV30 to TRBJ1-2; D is perhaps TRBD1 (6 bases). Germline CDR1 is GTSNPN and CDR2 is SVGIG (reference sequence). The CDR3 has 12 amino acids. CDR3 DNA, as far as it was read: TGTGCCTTTCGCGGGACAACCTACGAC. It is translated as CAFRGTTYD. The complete CDR3 sequence is CAFRGTTYDYTF.

This clone was detected many times. Sequencing ends 3 residues short of the CDR3 end; the germline J gene provides the rest. V and J are TRBV29-1 and TRBJ2-3; 8 bases agree with TRBD2. Trimming removed 2 bases from V and 0 bases from J; junction bases left unmatched: 16. The CDR3 totals 19 residues. Germline CDR1 and CDR2: SQVTM and ANQGSEA. The CDR3 loop reads CSVELGWGLGQTSTDTQYF. CDR3 DNA (partial): TGCAGCGTTGAATTGGGTTGGGGACTAGGACAGACTAGCACAGATACG.

This clone has a count of ten or more. The junction differs from germline at one of its ends, possibly a read error. The DNA ends 3 residues before the CDR3 does, and the rest of the CDR3 is filled in from the germline J gene. The J gene is TRBJ2-2, the V gene TRBV4-2; possibly TRBD2 for D (6 bases). CDR1 is LGHNA, CDR2 YNFKEQ, per germline. This CDR3 has 15 residues. The CDR3 protein is CASSRGGKSTGELFF. The CDR3 DNA, read in part, is TGCGCCAGCAGCCGTGGGGGGAAAAGTACCGGGGAG.

The table lists this clone with many counts. The CDR3 extends 3 residues past the end of the read, so its final part is completed from the germline J gene. This chain joins TRBV7-9 and TRBJ1-3; possibly TRBD1 for D (6 bases). In germline, CDR1 is SEHNR, CDR2 FQNEAQ (reference sequence). The CDR3 is made up of 15 amino acids. V lost 4 bases to trimming and J lost 1 base, with 11 bases between them. The CDR3 region is CASSWGGRSGNTIYF. The CDR3 DNA, read in part, is TGTGCCAGCAGCTGGGGGGGGCGATCTGGAAACACC.

Notes on this clone: With the read ending 3 residues before the CDR3 end, the germline J gene is used to fill in that end. This chain connects TRBV19 to TRBJ1-2; TRBD1 matches 12 bases. Germline assignment: CDR1 LNHDA and CDR2 SQIVND (reference sequence). The CDR3 length is 16 residues. The DNA read from the CDR3 is TGTGCCAGTAGTCCCATCCGGGACAGGGGGCTCAATGAC. It codes for CASSPIRDRGLND. In full, the CDR3 is CASSPIRDRGLNDYTF.

This clone was seen a few times. The observed sequence ends 3 residues before the CDR3 terminus, with the missing tail filled in from the germline J gene. The gene calls are TRBV19 and TRBJ2-4; 7 positions agree with TRBD1. Germline V gene lookup returns CDR1 LNHDA and CDR2 SQIVND (reference sequence). The CDR3 extends over 15 amino acids. The sequenced CDR3 bases are TGTGCCAGTAGTATACGAGTAGGGGACAGCTATGGT. The encoded protein is CASSIRVGDSYG. The whole CDR3 protein is CASSIRVGDSYGQYF.

In its sample, this clone was seen many times. The observed sequence ends 3 residues before the CDR3 terminus, with the missing tail filled in from the germline J gene. The V and J genes are TRBV20-1 and TRBJ1-2, with D perhaps matching TRBD1 (6 bases). Germline V gene lookup returns CDR1 DFQATT and CDR2 SNEGSKA (reference sequence). The V gene lost 0 bases and the J gene lost 2 bases, with 13 bases spanning the gap. The CDR3 has 15 amino acids. The sequenced CDR3 bases are TGCAGTGCTAGAGATAGCGGGGGCGCAAACTATGGC. Its translation is CSARDSGGANYG. The whole CDR3 protein reads CSARDSGGANYGYTF.

At least ten counts were recorded for this clone. The read ends 3 residues early relative to the CDR3; the germline J gene fills the gap. The V gene is TRBV29-1, the J gene TRBJ2-1; TRBD1 matches at 9 bases. CDR1 is SQVTM, CDR2 ANQGSEA, per germline. V lost 1 base to trimming and J lost 7 bases; unmatched junction nucleotides: 5. The CDR3 is 14 amino acids. The CDR3 region is CSVEAGQGGNEQFF. Incomplete CDR3 DNA: TGCAGCGTTGAAGCGGGACAGGGCGGGAATGAG.

This clone was seen ten or more times. The read gets to within 3 residues of the CDR3 end, and the germline J gene fills in the rest. The chain employs TRBV6-4 and TRBJ2-2; possible D gene TRBD2, 5 bases. Trimming took off 9 bases at V and 0 bases at J, with 11 bases between the two ends. This CDR3 is built from 14 residues. Germline CDR1 is MRHNA and CDR2 is SNTAGT. The CDR3 DNA, read in part, is TGTGCCAGTAAACTAGGACCGAACACCGGGGAG. It translates to CASKLGPNTGE. The entire CDR3 reads CASKLGPNTGELFF.

This clone was recorded many times. Sequencing ends 3 residues short of the CDR3 end; the germline J gene provides the rest. The chain uses TRBV20-1 and TRBJ2-7; D is ambiguous. V lost 1 base, J lost 0 bases, and 16 bases lay in between. Germline CDR1 is DFQATT and CDR2 is SNEGSKA (reference sequence). The CDR3 runs 16 residues. The CDR3 DNA, read in part, is TGCAGTGCTAGAGGCCAAATGCCTGACTTCTCCTACGAG. Translation gives CSARGQMPDFSYE. The entire CDR3 is CSARGQMPDFSYEQYF.

This clone was observed many times. The CDR3 end is not reached by the read, which stops 3 residues before it; the germline J gene fills it in. J is TRBJ2-5 and V is TRBV19; D remains ambiguous. Germline-derived CDR1 and CDR2 are LNHDA and SQIVND (reference sequence). This CDR3 contains 16 residues. V dropped 2 bases and J dropped 2 bases, with 15 bases sitting between them. The CDR3 bases that were read are TGTGCCAGTAGTATATCACCGATAGACATACAAGAGACC. Translation: CASSISPIDIQET. The entire CDR3 reads CASSISPIDIQETQYF.

Ten or more counts support this clone. The CDR3 end is not reached by the read, which stops 3 residues before it; the germline J gene fills it in. The V and J genes are TRBV7-2 and TRBJ1-2, with 8 bases identical to TRBD1. The CDR3 runs to 14 residues. CDR1 SGHTA and CDR2 FQGNSA come from the germline V gene. The J segment lost 6 bases and the V segment lost 5 bases, leaving 8 bases of the junction unmatched. CDR3 residues: CASSSTTGGDGYTF. CDR3 DNA (partial): TGTGCCAGCAGCAGTACCACAGGGGGAGATGGC.

At least ten counts were recorded for this clone. The junction does not match germline at one end; this may be a read error. Read data end 3 residues before the CDR3 end; the end is taken from the germline J gene. J is TRBJ2-2 and V is TRBV4-2; D gene ambiguous. The germline gives CDR1 LGHNA, CDR2 YNFKEQ. This CDR3 spans 16 amino acids. The sequenced part of the CDR3 DNA is TGCGCCAGCAGCCAAGGTTACGAGGCCTCAAATGAAAAG. Protein sequence: CASSQGYEASNEK. The CDR3 in its entirety is CASSQGYEASNEKLFF.

This clone was counted many times. The CDR3 spells CSARDDGGFSDTQYF. CDR3 DNA (partial): TGCAGTGCTAGAGACGACGGGGGGTTCTCAGATACG. This rearrangement joins TRBV20-1 to TRBJ2-3, with TRBD2 matching over 7 bases. Read sequence stops 3 residues before the CDR3 end, and the germline J gene provides the missing end. The V gene end was trimmed by 0 bases and the J gene end by 4 bases; junction bases not matched to a gene: 7. The CDR3 totals 15 residues. The germline CDR1 and CDR2 sequences are DFQATT and SNEGSKA (reference sequence).

This clone is large (0.1 to 1%) in the sample. Coverage ceases 3 residues before the CDR3 finishes, and the germline J gene fills in the end. The chain links TRBV5-1 to TRBJ2-1; 12 positions match TRBD2. Germline V gene data show CDR1 as SGHRS and CDR2 as YFSETQ. V was pared by 4 bases and J by 8 bases, with 13 bases of the junction left unmatched. The CDR3 contains 17 residues. CDR3 bases read: TGCGCCAGCAGCCCCTCCCCTCTAGCGGGGGGGCGGTATGAG. Its translation: CASSPSPLAGGRYE. The CDR3 in full is CASSPSPLAGGRYEQFF. The variable domain in full, with the rest retrieved from reference TRBV5-1 and TRBJ2-1, is KAGVTQTPRYLIKTRGQQVTLSCSPISGHRSVSWYQQTPGQGLQFLFEYFSETQRNKGNFPGRFSGRQFSNSRSEMNVSTLELGDSALYLCASSPSPLAGGRYEQFFGPGTRLTVL.

This clone occurred many times. The missing CDR3 end, 3 residues past where the read stops, is filled in from the germline J gene. The chain has TRBV15 and TRBJ2-3; D perhaps matches TRBD2 (7 bases). Germline-derived CDR1 and CDR2 are LNHNV and YYDKDF (reference sequence). CDR3 length equals 18 residues. Trimming took 2 bases from V and 3 from J, leaving 21 bases between them. The CDR3 region is CATSRSFWGGPHTDTQYF. CDR3 DNA, as far as it was read: TGTGCCACCAGCAGAAGCTTCTGGGGGGGGCCTCATACAGATACG.

This clone was counted at least ten times. The CDR3 end lies 3 residues beyond the end of the read and is filled in from the germline J gene. This sequence joins TRBV10-3 and TRBJ1-4; 8 bases match TRBD1. Unmatched junction bases numbered 0, after V lost 6 bases and J lost 0 bases. Germline loops: CDR1 ENHRY, CDR2 SYGVKD. The CDR3 is 14 residues long. CDR3 loop: CAIRTGATNEKLFF. CDR3 DNA (partial): TGTGCCATCAGGACAGGGGCAACTAATGAAAAA.